The 32 T cell receptor beta chains below come from one sample, sequenced in a study of T cell responses to AZD1222 COVID-19 vaccine. Produced via immunoSEQ multiplex PCR; TCRdb's table is partial and in-frame only. The table records more than 85,000 clones, about 86% of them present only once. The sample consisted of peripheral blood, taken on day 0 of AZD1222 vaccination. The source is an adult in good health.

The chain has TRBV5-1 and TRBJ2-7; D remains unclear. Germline V gives CDR1 SGHRS, CDR2 YFSETQ. V was shortened by 0 bases and J by 4 bases, with 8 bases between the two germline ends. CDR3 size: 13 residues. This chain's CDR3 is CASSLGSGYEQYF. CDR3 sequence (DNA): TGCGCCAGCAGCTTGGGCAGTGGGTACGAGCAGTACTTC.

This chain joins TRBV5-1 and TRBJ2-1, with TRBD1 matching 12 bases. The J segment lost 6 bases and the V segment lost 0 bases, leaving 4 bases of the junction unmatched. Germline V gene data show CDR1 as SGHRS and CDR2 as YFSETQ. The CDR3 runs to 16 residues. CDR3 DNA sequence: TGCGCCAGCAGCTTGGCGGGGACAGGGGGCTTCAATGAGCAGTTCTTC. This codes for CASSLAGTGGFNEQFF.

V usage is TRBV11-2 and J usage is TRBJ1-4; 7 bases fit TRBD1. The CDR3 totals 13 residues. The germline gives CDR1 SGHAT, CDR2 FQNNGV. Unmatched junction bases numbered 3, after V lost 3 bases and J lost 8 bases. CDR3 residues: CASSLGTAEKLFF. CDR3 in DNA: TGTGCCAGCAGCTTGGGGACAGCAGAAAAACTGTTTTTT.

The chain is built from TRBV2 and TRBJ2-1; D is possibly TRBD2 (6 bases). V lost 4 bases and J lost 8, with 12 bases in between. The CDR3 is made up of 13 amino acids. Per germline, CDR1 SNHLY and CDR2 FYNNEI. As DNA, the CDR3 is TGTGCCAGCAGTGGGGAGGCCGGGGATGAGCAGTTCTTC. Residues: CASSGEAGDEQFF. Filled out from reference TRBV2 and TRBJ2-1, the complete variable domain reads EPEVTQTPSHQVTQMGQEVILRCVPISNHLYFYWYRQILGQKVEFLVSFYNNEISEKSEIFDDQFSVERPDGSNFTLKIRSTKLEDSAMYFCASSGEAGDEQFFGPGTRLTVL.

This rearrangement joins TRBV19 to TRBJ2-2, with D tentatively TRBD1 (6 bases). Trimming removed 6 bases from V and 4 bases from J, with 9 bases in between. Germline V gene sequence: CDR1 LNHDA, CDR2 SQIVND (reference sequence). This CDR3 spans 13 amino acids. CDR3 region: CASSSGVTGELFF. The CDR3 region has the DNA TGTGCCAGTAGCTCAGGGGTCACCGGGGAGCTGTTTTTT.

This chain joins TRBV7-2 and TRBJ1-5; D ambiguous. The V gene's germline CDR1 is SGHTA and CDR2 FQGNSA. The CDR3 loop spans 13 amino acids. V shed 3 bases and J shed 0 bases, with 3 bases lying between them. CDR3 sequence: CASSFNSNQPQHF. The DNA for the CDR3 is TGTGCCAGCAGCTTTAATAGCAATCAGCCCCAGCATTTT.

In the case of this clone: A junction boundary mismatches the germline segment, possibly from a read error. The chain employs TRBV19 and TRBJ2-1, with 12 bases aligning to TRBD2. The length of the CDR3 is 14 residues. Germline V CDR1 and CDR2: LNHDA, SQIVND (reference sequence). CDR3 residues: CASSPPGLAGLGIF. In DNA form, the CDR3 reads TGTGCCAGTAGTCCTCCAGGACTAGCGGGATTGGGAATCTTC.

This clone has just one count. The V and J genes are TRBV4-3 and TRBJ2-3; TRBD1 agrees at 10 bases. Germline V CDR1 and CDR2: LGHNA, YSLEER. There are 15 residues in the CDR3. V was clipped by 6 bases and J by 2 bases; unmatched bases: 5. DNA of the CDR3: TGCGCCAGCAGTACCGGGACAGGGGTCACAGATACGCAGTATTTT. Translating gives CASSTGTGVTDTQYF.

J is TRBJ2-3 and V is TRBV12-3 or TRBV12-4; no reliable D call. V lost 3 bases to trimming and J lost 2 bases, with 3 bases between them. The CDR3 is 12 amino acids. The CDR3 protein is CASSFATDTQYF. In DNA, the CDR3 is TGTGCCAGCAGTTTTGCCACAGATACGCAGTATTTT.

This clone was picked up one time. The gene calls are TRBV7-9 and TRBJ1-4, with D possibly TRBD1 on 5 matching bases. The CDR3 is made up of 16 amino acids. The germline V and J ends were trimmed by 1 base and 5 bases, with 14 bases remaining between them. Germline CDR1 and CDR2: SEHNR and FQNEAQ (reference sequence). CDR3 loop: CASSLEGRGENEKLFF. The DNA for the CDR3 is TGTGCCAGCAGCTTAGAGGGACGGGGGGAGAATGAAAAACTGTTTTTT.

The chain links TRBV7-2 to TRBJ1-5; D gene ambiguous. The germline CDR1 and CDR2 sequences are SGHTA and FQGNSA. V was clipped by 7 bases and J by 0 bases, with 13 bases between them. CDR3 size: 15 residues. The CDR3 loop reads CASTQRGGSNQPQHF. The CDR3 DNA reads TGTGCCAGCACCCAACGGGGTGGTAGCAATCAGCCCCAGCATTTT.

The chain couples TRBV5-1 to TRBJ1-1; 9 bases agree with TRBD1. The germline gives CDR1 SGHRS, CDR2 YFSETQ. The CDR3 length is 15 residues. V shed 4 bases and J 0 bases; nucleotides not matched to a gene: 4. DNA for the CDR3: TGCGCCAGCAGCCAAACAGGGGGCTTGAACACTGAAGCTTTCTTT. Translated, it gives CASSQTGGLNTEAFF.

This rearrangement joins TRBV10-3 to TRBJ1-5, with a tentative D call TRBD1 (6 bases). Germline assignment: CDR1 ENHRY and CDR2 SYGVKD. Trimming shortened V by 10 bases and J by 0 bases, and 13 bases separated the two germline ends. This CDR3 contains 14 residues. The CDR3 region is CATLDSYSNQPQHF. DNA for the CDR3: TGTGCCACCCTGGACAGTTATAGCAATCAGCCCCAGCATTTT.

This clone was detected only once. V and J are TRBV28 and TRBJ2-7; D is unclear. Germline V gene lookup returns CDR1 MDHEN and CDR2 SYDVKM. The V end lost 1 base, the J end lost 2 bases, and 6 bases lay between the germline ends. The CDR3 length is 13 residues. The CDR3 nucleotides read TGTGCCAGCAGTTTATATCTCACCTACGAGCAGTACTTC. Amino acid sequence: CASSLYLTYEQYF.

The chain is built from TRBV4-2 and TRBJ2-1; D perhaps matches TRBD1 (5 bases). CDR3 size: 17 residues. Germline CDR1 LGHNA, CDR2 YNFKEQ. V dropped 1 base and J dropped 3 bases, with 16 bases sitting between them. The CDR3 DNA is TGTGCCAGCAGCCAAGCAGACGTCAGGGATAACTACAATGAGCAGTTCTTC. Its protein product is CASSQADVRDNYNEQFF.

The genes are TRBV28 and TRBJ1-3; TRBD1 matches at 9 bases. CDR3 length: 15 residues. Trimming removed 3 bases from V and 4 bases from J; junction bases left unmatched: 4. CDR1 and CDR2 from the germline V gene are MDHEN and SYDVKM. The CDR3 sequence is CASSFPGQGGNTIYF. In DNA, the CDR3 is TGTGCCAGCAGTTTTCCGGGACAGGGAGGAAACACCATATATTTT.

This clone showed up just a few times. The V call is TRBV5-4, the J call TRBJ1-1; D is undetermined. Germline CDR1 is SGHNT and CDR2 is YYREEE (reference sequence). The CDR3 length is 19 residues. V lost 2 bases and J 2 bases, leaving 25 bases between the germline ends. This CDR3 is CASSFRVPSSHTRNTEAFF. The CDR3 DNA follows: TGTGCCAGCAGCTTCAGAGTACCTTCTTCACACACCCGAAACACTGAAGCTTTCTTT. Full variable domain (outside the CDR3, taken from reference TRBV5-4 and TRBJ1-1): ETGVTQSPTHLIKTRGQQVTLRCSSQSGHNTVSWYQQALGQGPQFIFQYYREEENGRGNFPPRFSGLQFPNYSSELNVNALELDDSALYLCASSFRVPSSHTRNTEAFFGQGTRLTVV.

J is TRBJ1-2 and V is TRBV7-2; D unresolved. The V and J ends lost 1 base and 2 bases respectively, with 5 bases between them. The CDR3 contains 13 residues. Germline assignment: CDR1 SGHTA and CDR2 FQGNSA. The CDR3 is CASSLDANYGYTF. Written as DNA, the CDR3 is TGTGCCAGCAGCTTAGATGCAAACTATGGCTACACCTTC.

V and J are TRBV5-1 and TRBJ2-5, with D possibly being TRBD1 or TRBD2 (6 bases each). Between the trimmed V and J ends, which lost 3 bases and 0 bases, there was a span of 12 bases. Germline V gene sequence: CDR1 SGHRS, CDR2 YFSETQ. This CDR3 spans 15 amino acids. DNA for the CDR3: TGCGCCAGCAGCTCGGGGGCGGGGAACCAAGAGACCCAGTACTTC. Translating it yields CASSSGAGNQETQYF.

This chain uses TRBV19 with TRBJ2-2; 8 bases match TRBD2. There are 15 residues in the CDR3. Germline CDR1 is LNHDA and CDR2 is SQIVND (reference sequence). With V trimmed by 9 bases and J by 2 bases, 8 bases remained unmatched. The CDR3 DNA follows: TGTGCCAGCCATCCCCGGGGGGGAAACACCGGGGAGCTGTTTTTT. Protein: CASHPRGGNTGELFF.

This clone was recorded once. The V gene is TRBV28, the J gene TRBJ2-3; D ambiguous. Germline values: CDR1 MDHEN, CDR2 SYDVKM. The CDR3 length is 15 residues. V lost 2 bases, J lost 0 bases, and 9 bases lay in between. CDR3 nucleotides: TGTGCCAGCAGTTTAGGTTCGGCTAGCACAGATACGCAGTATTTT. It encodes CASSLGSASTDTQYF.

This clone has a single count. This chain connects TRBV9 to TRBJ1-1; no firm D call. The CDR3 contains 15 residues. CDR1 and CDR2 (germline): SGDLS, YYNGEE. Trimming removed 0 bases at V and 1 base at J, with 10 bases between. CDR3 nucleotide sequence: TGTGCCAGCAGCGTAGCTCCAGAGGGGAACACTGAAGCTTTCTTT. Amino acid sequence: CASSVAPEGNTEAFF.

The chain is built from TRBV5-4 and TRBJ2-3; D possibly corresponds to TRBD1 (5 bases). The CDR3 length is 15 residues. V shed 0 bases and J shed 3 bases, with 11 bases lying between them. Germline V gene data show CDR1 as SGHNT and CDR2 as YYREEE (reference sequence). In DNA, the CDR3 is TGTGCCAGCAGCTTGGTAGGGGTAATGACAGATACGCAGTATTTT. Its protein product is CASSLVGVMTDTQYF.

In nucleotides, the CDR3 is TGTGCCAGCAGCCTCTACTCTGGGGCCAACGTCCTGACTTTC. Protein sequence: CASSLYSGANVLTF. The gene calls are TRBV5-4 and TRBJ2-6; D gene ambiguous. Deletions cut 4 bases from V and 0 bases from J, with 5 bases between. The CDR3 length is 14 residues. CDR1 and CDR2 from the germline V gene are SGHNT and YYREEE (reference sequence).

Many counts were recorded for this clone. This chain connects TRBV6-5 to TRBJ1-2, with D unclear. The CDR3 is 11 residues long. The V end lost 5 bases, the J end lost 4 bases, and 5 bases lay between the germline ends. Germline-derived CDR1 and CDR2 are MNHEY and SVGAGI. CDR3 nucleotides: TGTGCCAGCAGTCCTCCCTATGGCTACACCTTC. This codes for CASSPPYGYTF.

This rearrangement joins TRBV19 to TRBJ2-2; 13 bases align to TRBD2. CDR1 and CDR2 from the germline V gene are LNHDA and SQIVND (reference sequence). CDR3 length: 17 residues. The ends lost 2 bases at V and 2 bases at J; junction bases unmatched: 2. The chain's CDR3 is CASSIMGLAGNTGELFF. The CDR3, as DNA: TGTGCCAGTAGTATAATGGGACTAGCGGGAAACACCGGGGAGCTGTTTTTT.

This chain uses TRBV29-1 with TRBJ2-7; possible D gene TRBD1, 6 bases. With 6 bases removed from V and 4 bases from J, the gap between germline ends came to 19 bases. The CDR3 consists of 14 residues. Germline CDR1 reads SQVTM; CDR2 reads ANQGSEA. DNA of the CDR3: TGCAGCGTAGCCAAAGGGGGTAGCGTGTACGAGCAGTACTTC. Translation: CSVAKGGSVYEQYF.

The chain joins TRBV14 to TRBJ1-6, with 7 bases that match TRBD1. CDR1 SGHDN and CDR2 FVKESK come from the germline V gene. The CDR3 runs 14 residues. V shed 1 base, J shed 11 bases, and the junction held 5 bases outside the gene matches. CDR3 loop: CASSQATGMTPLHF. The CDR3, as DNA: TGTGCCAGCAGCCAAGCGACAGGGATGACACCCCTCCACTTT.

The J gene is TRBJ2-3, the V gene TRBV9; 15 bases are a match to TRBD2. V trimming: 0 bases; J trimming: 1 base; junction bases outside the gene matches: 3. The CDR3 length is 18 residues. CDR1 is SGDLS and CDR2 is YYNGEE in the germline V gene. The CDR3 DNA reads as TGTGCCAGCAGCGTAGGGACTAGCGGGAGGGCGGGCACAGATACGCAGTATTTT. Translation gives CASSVGTSGRAGTDTQYF.

The chain couples TRBV27 to TRBJ2-1; the match to TRBD2 covers 12 bases. V was pared by 2 bases and J by 6 bases, with 5 bases of the junction left unmatched. This CDR3 spans 16 amino acids. Germline values: CDR1 MNHEY, CDR2 SMNVEV (reference sequence). The CDR3: CASSLRSSGRGNEQFF. Written as DNA, the CDR3 is TGTGCCAGCAGTTTAAGGTCTAGCGGGAGGGGCAATGAGCAGTTCTTC.

The rearrangement uses TRBV6-1 and TRBJ2-2; 9 bases match TRBD1. Looked up from germline, CDR1 is MNHNS and CDR2 is SASEGT. This CDR3 has 17 residues. V lost 2 bases to trimming and J lost 4 bases; unmatched junction nucleotides: 8. The DNA of the CDR3 is TGTGCCAGCAGTGAATTTCCGTGGGGACAGGGCACCGGGGAGCTGTTTTTT. It is translated as CASSEFPWGQGTGELFF.

The rearrangement links TRBV19 to TRBJ1-6, with a weak D call TRBD1 (5 bases). V was trimmed by 6 bases and J by 7 bases, leaving 19 bases between them. The germline gives CDR1 LNHDA, CDR2 SQIVND (reference sequence). CDR3 length: 16 amino acids. CDR3 sequence (DNA): TGTGCCAGTAGCTTAATTGGGACGGCGGACAATTCACCCCTCCACTTT. It specifies CASSLIGTADNSPLHF.